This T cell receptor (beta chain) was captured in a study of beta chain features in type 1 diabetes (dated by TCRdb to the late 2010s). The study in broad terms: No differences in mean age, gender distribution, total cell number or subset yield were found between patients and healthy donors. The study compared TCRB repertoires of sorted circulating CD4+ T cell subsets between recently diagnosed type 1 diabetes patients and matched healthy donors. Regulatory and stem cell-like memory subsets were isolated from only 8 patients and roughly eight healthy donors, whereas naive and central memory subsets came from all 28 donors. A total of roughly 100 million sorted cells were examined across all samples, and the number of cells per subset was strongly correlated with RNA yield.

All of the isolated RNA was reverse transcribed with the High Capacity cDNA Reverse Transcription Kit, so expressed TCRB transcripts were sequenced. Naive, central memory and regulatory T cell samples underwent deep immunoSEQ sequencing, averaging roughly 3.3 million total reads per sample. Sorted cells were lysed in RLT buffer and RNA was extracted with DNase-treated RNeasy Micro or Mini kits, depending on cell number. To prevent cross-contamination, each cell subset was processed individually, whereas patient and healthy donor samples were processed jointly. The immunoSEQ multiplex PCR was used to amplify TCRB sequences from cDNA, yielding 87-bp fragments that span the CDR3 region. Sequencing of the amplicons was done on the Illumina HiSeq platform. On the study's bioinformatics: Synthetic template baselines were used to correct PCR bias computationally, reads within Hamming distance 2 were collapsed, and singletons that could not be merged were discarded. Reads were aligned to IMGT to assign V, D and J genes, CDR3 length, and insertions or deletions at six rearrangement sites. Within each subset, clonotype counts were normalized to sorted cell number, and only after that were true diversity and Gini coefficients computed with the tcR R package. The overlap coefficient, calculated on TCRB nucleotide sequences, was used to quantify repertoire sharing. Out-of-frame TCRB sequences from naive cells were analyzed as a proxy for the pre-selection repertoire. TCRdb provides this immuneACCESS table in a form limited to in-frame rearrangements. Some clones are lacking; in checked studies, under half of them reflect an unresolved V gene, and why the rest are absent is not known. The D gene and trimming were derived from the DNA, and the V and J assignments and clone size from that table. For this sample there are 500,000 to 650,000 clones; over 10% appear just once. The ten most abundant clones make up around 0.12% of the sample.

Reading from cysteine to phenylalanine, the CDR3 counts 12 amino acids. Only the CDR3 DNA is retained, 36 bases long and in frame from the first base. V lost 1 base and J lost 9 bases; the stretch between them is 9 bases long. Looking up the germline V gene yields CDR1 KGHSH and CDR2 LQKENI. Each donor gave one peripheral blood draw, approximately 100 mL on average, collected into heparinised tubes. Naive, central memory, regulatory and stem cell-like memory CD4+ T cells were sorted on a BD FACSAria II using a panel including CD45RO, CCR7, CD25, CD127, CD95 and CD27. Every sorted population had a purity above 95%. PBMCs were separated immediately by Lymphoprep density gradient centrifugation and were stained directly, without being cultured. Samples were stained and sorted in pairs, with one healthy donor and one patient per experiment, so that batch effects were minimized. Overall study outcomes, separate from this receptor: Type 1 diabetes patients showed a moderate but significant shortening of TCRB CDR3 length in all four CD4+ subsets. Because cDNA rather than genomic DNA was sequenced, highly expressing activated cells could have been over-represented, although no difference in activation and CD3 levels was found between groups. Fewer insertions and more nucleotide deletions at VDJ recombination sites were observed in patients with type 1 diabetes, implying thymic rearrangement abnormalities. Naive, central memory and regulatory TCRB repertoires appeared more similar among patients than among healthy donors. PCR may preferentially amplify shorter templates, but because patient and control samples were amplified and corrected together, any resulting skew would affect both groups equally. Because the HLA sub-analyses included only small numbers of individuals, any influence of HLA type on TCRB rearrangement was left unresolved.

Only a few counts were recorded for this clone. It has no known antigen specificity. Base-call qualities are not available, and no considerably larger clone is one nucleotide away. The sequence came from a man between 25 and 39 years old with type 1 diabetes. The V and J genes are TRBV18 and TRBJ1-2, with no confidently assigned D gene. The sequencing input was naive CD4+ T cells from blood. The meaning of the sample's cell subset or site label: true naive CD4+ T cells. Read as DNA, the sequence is TGTGCCAGCTCACCACTCGATGATAGCTACACCTTC. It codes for CASSPLDDSYTF.